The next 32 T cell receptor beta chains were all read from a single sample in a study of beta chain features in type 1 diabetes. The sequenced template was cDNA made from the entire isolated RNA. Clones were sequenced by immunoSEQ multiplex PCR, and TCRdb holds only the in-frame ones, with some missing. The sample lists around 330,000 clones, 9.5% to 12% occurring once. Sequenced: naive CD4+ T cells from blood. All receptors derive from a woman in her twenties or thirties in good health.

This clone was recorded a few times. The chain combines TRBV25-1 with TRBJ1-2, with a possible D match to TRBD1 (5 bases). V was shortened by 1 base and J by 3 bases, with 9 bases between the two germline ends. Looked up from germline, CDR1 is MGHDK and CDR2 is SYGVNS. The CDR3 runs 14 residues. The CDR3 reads CASSEFVRDYGYTF. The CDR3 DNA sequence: TGTGCCAGCAGTGAATTTGTCAGGGACTATGGCTACACCTTC.

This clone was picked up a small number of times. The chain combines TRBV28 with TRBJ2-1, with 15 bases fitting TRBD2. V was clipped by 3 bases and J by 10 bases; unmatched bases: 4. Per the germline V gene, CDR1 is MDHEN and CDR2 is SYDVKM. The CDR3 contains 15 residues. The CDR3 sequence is CASSLVGTSGREQFF. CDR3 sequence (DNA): TGTGCCAGCAGTTTGGTTGGGACTAGCGGGAGGGAGCAGTTCTTC.

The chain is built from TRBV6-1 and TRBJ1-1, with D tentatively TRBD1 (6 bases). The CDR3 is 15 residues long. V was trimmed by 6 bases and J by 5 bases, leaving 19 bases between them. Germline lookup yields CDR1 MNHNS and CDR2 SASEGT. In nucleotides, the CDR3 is TGTGCCAGCAGCCCCAAACAGGCAGGGGAGACTGAAGCTTTCTTT. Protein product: CASSPKQAGETEAFF.

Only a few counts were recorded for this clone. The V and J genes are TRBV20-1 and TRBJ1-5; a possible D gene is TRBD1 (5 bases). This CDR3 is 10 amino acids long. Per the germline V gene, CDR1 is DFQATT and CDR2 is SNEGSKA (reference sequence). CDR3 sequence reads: CSARGQPQHF. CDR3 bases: TGCAGCGCAAGGGGACAGCCCCAGCATTTT.

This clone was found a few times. CDR3 nucleotide sequence: TGTGCCAGCAGTCCGGGGACTAGTTGGCCCTGGGGGGAGCTGTTTTTT. Translating it yields CASSPGTSWPWGELFF. This rearrangement joins TRBV6-6 to TRBJ2-2, with TRBD2 identical over 8 bases. There are 16 residues in the CDR3. V gave up 5 bases and J gave up 8 bases; unmatched junction bases: 13. Looked up from germline, CDR1 is MNHNY and CDR2 is SVGAGI (reference sequence).

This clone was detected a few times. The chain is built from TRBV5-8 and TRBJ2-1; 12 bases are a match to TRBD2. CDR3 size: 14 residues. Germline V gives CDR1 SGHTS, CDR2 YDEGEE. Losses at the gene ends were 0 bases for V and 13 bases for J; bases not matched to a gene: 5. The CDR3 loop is CASSLGLAGDHQFF. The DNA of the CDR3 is TGTGCCAGCAGCTTGGGACTAGCGGGAGATCATCAGTTCTTC. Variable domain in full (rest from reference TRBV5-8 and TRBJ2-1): EAGVTQSPTHLIKTRGQQATLRCSPISGHTSVYWYQQALGLGLQFLLWYDEGEERNRGNFPPRFSGRQFPNYSSELNVNALELEDSALYLCASSLGLAGDHQFFGPGTRLTVL.

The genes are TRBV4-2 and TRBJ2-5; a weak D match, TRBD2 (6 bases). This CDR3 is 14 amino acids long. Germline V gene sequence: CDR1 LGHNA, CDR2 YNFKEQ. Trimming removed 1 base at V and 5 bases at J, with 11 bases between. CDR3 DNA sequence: TGTGCCAGCAGCCAAGGCGGGACGCGCGAGACCCAGTACTTC. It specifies CASSQGGTRETQYF.

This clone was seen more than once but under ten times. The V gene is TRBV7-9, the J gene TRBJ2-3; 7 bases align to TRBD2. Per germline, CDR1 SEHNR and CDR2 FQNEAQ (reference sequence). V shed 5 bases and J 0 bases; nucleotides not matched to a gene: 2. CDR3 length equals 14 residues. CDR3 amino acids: CASSVSGSTDTQYF. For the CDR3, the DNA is TGTGCCAGCAGCGTTAGCGGGAGCACAGATACGCAGTATTTT.

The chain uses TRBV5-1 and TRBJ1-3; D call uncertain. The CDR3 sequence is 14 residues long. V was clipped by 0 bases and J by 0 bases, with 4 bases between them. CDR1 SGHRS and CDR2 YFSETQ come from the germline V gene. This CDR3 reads CASSLVSSGNTIYF. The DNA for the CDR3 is TGCGCCAGCAGCTTGGTGAGCTCTGGAAACACCATATATTTT.

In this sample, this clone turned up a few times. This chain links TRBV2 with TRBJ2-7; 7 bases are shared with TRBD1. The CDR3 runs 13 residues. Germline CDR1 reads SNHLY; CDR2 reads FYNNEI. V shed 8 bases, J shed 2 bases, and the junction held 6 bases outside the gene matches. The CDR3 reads CASLGQNTYEQYF. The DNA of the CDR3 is TGTGCCAGCTTGGGACAGAATACCTACGAGCAGTACTTC.

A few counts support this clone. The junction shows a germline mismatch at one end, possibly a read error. CDR3: CASSLDRVMSF. CDR3 coding DNA: TGCGCCAGCAGCTTGGACAGGGTAATGAGCTTC. V gene TRBV5-1 combines with J gene TRBJ2-7; D might be TRBD1 (6 bases). This CDR3 has 11 amino acids. Per germline, CDR1 SGHRS and CDR2 YFSETQ.

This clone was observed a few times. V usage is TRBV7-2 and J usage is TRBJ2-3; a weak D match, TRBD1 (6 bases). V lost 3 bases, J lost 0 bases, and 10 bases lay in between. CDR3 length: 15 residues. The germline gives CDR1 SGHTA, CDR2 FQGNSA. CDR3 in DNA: TGTGCCAGCAGCTTGACAGGACCTAGCACAGATACGCAGTATTTT. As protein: CASSLTGPSTDTQYF.

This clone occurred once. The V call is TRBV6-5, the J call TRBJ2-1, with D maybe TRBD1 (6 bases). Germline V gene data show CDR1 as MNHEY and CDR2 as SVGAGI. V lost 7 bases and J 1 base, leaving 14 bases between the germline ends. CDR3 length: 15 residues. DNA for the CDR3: TGTGCCAGCAAGGGACACTACCAATCCTACAATGAGCAGTTCTTC. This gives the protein CASKGHYQSYNEQFF.

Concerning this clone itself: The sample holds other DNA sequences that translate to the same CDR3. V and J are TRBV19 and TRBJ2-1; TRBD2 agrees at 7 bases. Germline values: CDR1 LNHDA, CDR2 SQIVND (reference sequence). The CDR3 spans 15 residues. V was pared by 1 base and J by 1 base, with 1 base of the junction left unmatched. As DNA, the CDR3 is TGTGCCAGTAGTATAGGGGGAGGGTCCTACAATGAGCAGTTCTTC. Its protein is CASSIGGGSYNEQFF.

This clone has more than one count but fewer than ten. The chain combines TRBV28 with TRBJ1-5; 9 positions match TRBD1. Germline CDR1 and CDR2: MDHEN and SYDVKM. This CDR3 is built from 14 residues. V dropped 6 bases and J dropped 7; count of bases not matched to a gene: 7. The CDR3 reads CASRPGTGQQPQHF. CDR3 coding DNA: TGTGCCAGCAGGCCCGGGACAGGGCAGCAGCCCCAGCATTTT.

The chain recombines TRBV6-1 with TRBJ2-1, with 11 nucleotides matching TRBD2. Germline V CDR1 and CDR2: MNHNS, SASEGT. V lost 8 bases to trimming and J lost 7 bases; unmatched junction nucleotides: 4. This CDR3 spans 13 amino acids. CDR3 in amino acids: CASSLAGGNEQFF. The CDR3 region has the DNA TGTGCCAGCTCCCTAGCGGGAGGAAATGAGCAGTTCTTC.

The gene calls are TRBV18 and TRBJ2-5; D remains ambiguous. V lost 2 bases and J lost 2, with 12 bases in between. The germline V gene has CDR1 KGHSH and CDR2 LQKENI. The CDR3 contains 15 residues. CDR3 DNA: TGTGCCAGCTCACCATCGAAGTCAGGACAAGAGACCCAGTACTTC. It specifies CASSPSKSGQETQYF.

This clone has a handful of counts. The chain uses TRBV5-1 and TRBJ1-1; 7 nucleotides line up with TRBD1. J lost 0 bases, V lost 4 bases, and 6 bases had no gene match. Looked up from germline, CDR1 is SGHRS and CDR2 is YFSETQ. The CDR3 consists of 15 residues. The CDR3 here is CASSTWTGMNTEAFF. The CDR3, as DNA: TGCGCCAGCAGCACCTGGACAGGTATGAACACTGAAGCTTTCTTT.

Written as DNA, the CDR3 is TGCGCCAGCAGCTTGGGTACAGGCACGTATGGCTACACCTTC. Its translation is CASSLGTGTYGYTF. This chain connects TRBV5-1 to TRBJ1-2; D might be TRBD1 (5 bases). This CDR3 comprises 14 residues. The germline gives CDR1 SGHRS, CDR2 YFSETQ. Trimming took off 0 bases at V and 5 bases at J, with 11 bases between the two ends. The variable domain in full, with the rest retrieved from reference TRBV5-1 and TRBJ1-2, is KAGVTQTPRYLIKTRGQQVTLSCSPISGHRSVSWYQQTPGQGLQFLFEYFSETQRNKGNFPGRFSGRQFSNSRSEMNVSTLELGDSALYLCASSLGTGTYGYTFGSGTRLTVV.

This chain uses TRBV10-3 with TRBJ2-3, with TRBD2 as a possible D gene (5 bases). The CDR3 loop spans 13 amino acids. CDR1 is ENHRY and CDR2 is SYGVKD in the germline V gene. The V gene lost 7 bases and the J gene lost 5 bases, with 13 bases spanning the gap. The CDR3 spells CAITAEGGDTQYF. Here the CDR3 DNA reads TGTGCCATCACTGCGGAAGGAGGAGATACGCAGTATTTT.

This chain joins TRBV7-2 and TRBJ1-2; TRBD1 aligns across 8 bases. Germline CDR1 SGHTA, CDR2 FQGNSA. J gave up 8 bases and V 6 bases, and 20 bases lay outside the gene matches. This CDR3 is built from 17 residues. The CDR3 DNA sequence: TGTGCCAGCAGTCTTAGACAGGGACAGGCGCTGCGTGGAGGCTACACCTTC. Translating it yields CASSLRQGQALRGGYTF.

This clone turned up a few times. This CDR3 is CASSGASFYGYTF. Here the CDR3 DNA reads TGTGCCAGCTCAGGGGCCTCCTTCTATGGCTACACCTTC. This chain links TRBV28 with TRBJ1-2; possible D gene TRBD1, 6 bases. CDR1 MDHEN and CDR2 SYDVKM come from the germline V gene. The CDR3 extends over 13 amino acids. Trimming took off 8 bases at V and 4 bases at J, with 14 bases between the two ends.

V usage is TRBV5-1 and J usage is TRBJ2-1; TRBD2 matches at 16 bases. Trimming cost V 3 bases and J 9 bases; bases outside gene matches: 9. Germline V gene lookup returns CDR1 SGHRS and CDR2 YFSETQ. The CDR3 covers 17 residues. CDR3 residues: CASSYGTSGRVRGEQFF. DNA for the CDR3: TGCGCCAGCAGCTACGGGACTAGCGGGAGGGTTAGAGGTGAGCAGTTCTTC. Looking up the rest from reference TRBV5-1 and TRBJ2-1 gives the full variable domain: KAGVTQTPRYLIKTRGQQVTLSCSPISGHRSVSWYQQTPGQGLQFLFEYFSETQRNKGNFPGRFSGRQFSNSRSEMNVSTLELGDSALYLCASSYGTSGRVRGEQFFGPGTRLTVL.

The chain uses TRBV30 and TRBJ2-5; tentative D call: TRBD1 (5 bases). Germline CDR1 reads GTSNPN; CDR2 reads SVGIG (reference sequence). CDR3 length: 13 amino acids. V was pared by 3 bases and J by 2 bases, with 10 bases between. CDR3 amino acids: CAWSLGLQETQYF. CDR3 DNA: TGTGCCTGGAGCCTGGGGCTGCAAGAGACCCAGTACTTC.

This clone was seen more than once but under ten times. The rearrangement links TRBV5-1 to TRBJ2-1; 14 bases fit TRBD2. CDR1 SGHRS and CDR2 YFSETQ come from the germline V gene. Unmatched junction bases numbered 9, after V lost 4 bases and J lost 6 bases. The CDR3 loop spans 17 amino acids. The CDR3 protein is CASSESPGLAGVNEQFF. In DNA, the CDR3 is TGCGCCAGCAGCGAATCCCCGGGACTAGCGGGAGTCAATGAGCAGTTCTTC.

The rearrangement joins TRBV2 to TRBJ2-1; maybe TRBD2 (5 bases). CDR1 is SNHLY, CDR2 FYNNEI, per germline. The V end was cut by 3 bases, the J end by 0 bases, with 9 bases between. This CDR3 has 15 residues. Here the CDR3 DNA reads TGTGCCAGCAGTGATTTGGGGAGCTCCTACAATGAGCAGTTCTTC. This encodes CASSDLGSSYNEQFF.

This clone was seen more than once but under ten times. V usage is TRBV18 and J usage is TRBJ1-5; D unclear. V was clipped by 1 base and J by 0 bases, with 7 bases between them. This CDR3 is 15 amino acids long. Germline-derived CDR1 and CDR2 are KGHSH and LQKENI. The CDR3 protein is CASSPLGDSNQPQHF. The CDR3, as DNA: TGTGCCAGCTCACCACTAGGAGATAGCAATCAGCCCCAGCATTTT.

CDR3 loop: CASSVFGSHQPQHF. The CDR3 region has the DNA TGTGCCAGCAGTGTGTTCGGGTCTCATCAGCCCCAGCATTTT. The J gene is TRBJ1-5, the V gene TRBV2, with D unclear. The V gene lost 4 bases and the J gene lost 5 bases, with 12 bases spanning the gap. CDR3 length: 14 amino acids. Germline lookup yields CDR1 SNHLY and CDR2 FYNNEI. Complete variable domain (other parts from reference TRBV2 and TRBJ1-5): EPEVTQTPSHQVTQMGQEVILRCVPISNHLYFYWYRQILGQKVEFLVSFYNNEISEKSEIFDDQFSVERPDGSNFTLKIRSTKLEDSAMYFCASSVFGSHQPQHFGDGTRLSIL.

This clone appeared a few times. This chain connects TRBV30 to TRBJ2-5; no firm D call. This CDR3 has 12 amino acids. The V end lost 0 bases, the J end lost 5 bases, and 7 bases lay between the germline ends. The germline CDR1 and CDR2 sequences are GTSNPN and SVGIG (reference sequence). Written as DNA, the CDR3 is TGTGCCTGGAGTGTTGTACTGGAGACCCAGTACTTC. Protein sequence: CAWSVVLETQYF.

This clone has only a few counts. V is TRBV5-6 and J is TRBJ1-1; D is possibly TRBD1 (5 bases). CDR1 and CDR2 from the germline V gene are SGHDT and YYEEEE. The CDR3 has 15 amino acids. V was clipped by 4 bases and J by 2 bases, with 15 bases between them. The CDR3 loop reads CASSPIRGRNTEAFF. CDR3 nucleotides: TGTGCCAGCAGCCCTATTCGGGGGAGAAACACTGAAGCTTTCTTT.

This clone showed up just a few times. CDR3 loop: CASSQVAMPGELFF. As DNA, the CDR3 is TGCGCCAGCAGCCAAGTAGCGATGCCCGGGGAGCTGTTTTTT. The V gene is TRBV4-1, the J gene TRBJ2-2, with D tentatively TRBD2 (5 bases). Looked up from germline, CDR1 is MGHRA and CDR2 is YSYEKL. This CDR3 is built from 14 residues. Trimming removed 1 base from V and 6 bases from J, with 9 bases in between.

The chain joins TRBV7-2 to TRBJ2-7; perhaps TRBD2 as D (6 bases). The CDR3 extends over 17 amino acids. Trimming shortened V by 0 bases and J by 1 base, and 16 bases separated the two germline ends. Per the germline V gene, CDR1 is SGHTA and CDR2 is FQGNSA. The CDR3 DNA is TGTGCCAGCAGCTTAGCCCCTTGGGGGGATCGTTCCTACGAGCAGTACTTC. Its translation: CASSLAPWGDRSYEQYF.